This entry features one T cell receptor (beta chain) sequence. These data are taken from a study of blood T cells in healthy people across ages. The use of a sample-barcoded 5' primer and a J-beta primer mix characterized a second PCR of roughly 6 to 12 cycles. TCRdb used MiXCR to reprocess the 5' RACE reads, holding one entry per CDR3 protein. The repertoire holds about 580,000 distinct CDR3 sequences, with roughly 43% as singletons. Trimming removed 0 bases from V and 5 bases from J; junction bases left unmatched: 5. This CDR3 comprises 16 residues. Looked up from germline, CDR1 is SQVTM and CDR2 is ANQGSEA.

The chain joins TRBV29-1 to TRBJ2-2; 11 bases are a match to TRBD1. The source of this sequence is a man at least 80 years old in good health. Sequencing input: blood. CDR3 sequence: CSVEDPGQGVTGELFF. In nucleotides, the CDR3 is TGCAGCGTTGAAGACCCGGGACAGGGGGTTACCGGGGAGCTGTTTTTT.